These T cell receptor beta chains were read from a single sample in a study of molecular identifiers for immune sequencing clone quantification. Via MiXCR, TCRdb re-called the PCR reads, giving one row per CDR3 protein. The repertoire includes about 500,000 distinct CDR3 sequences, 20% to 25% of them detected once, and around 0.84% sits in the top ten. The specimen was naive CD8+ T cells from blood, with Jurkat cell RNA spiked in. Source of these receptors: a human donor in good health. Some libraries in this study had Jurkat cell RNA spiked in. Both conserved end residues are part of each CDR3. A D gene is named only where the DNA matches it firmly. Only some rows state a clone size, as once, few, many or a class for expanded clones.

J,V,D,size,DNA,CDR3
TRBJ1-1,TRBV19,.,few,TGTGCCAGTAGCCCGGGACTCCCGAACACTGAAGCTTTCTTT,CASSPGLPNTEAFF
TRBJ2-5,TRBV9,.,.,TGTGCCGGCAGCGTAGATGGGGGGAAGGAGACCCAGTACTTC,CAGSVDGGKETQYF
TRBJ2-1,TRBV24-1,.,.,TGTGCCACCAGTGTTGGGTCCCGGAATGAGCAGTTCTTC,CATSVGSRNEQFF
TRBJ1-5,TRBV2,.,few,TGTGCCAGCATGTCGGGGTACGGTGGAGGCCAGCCCCAGCATTTT,CASMSGYGGGQPQHF
TRBJ2-7,TRBV28,.,many,TGTGCCAGCAGTGTGCCGGGACGCTTTGGGTCCGAGCAGTACTTC,CASSVPGRFGSEQYF
TRBJ2-7,TRBV4-1,.,many,TGCGCCAGCAGCCCAGGGGTGACCCTCTACGAGCAGTACTTC,CASSPGVTLYEQYF
TRBJ2-3,TRBV20-1,TRBD2,few,TGCAGTGCTAGGAGGTACAGCGGGAGGCGTGTAGATACGCAGTATTTT,CSARRYSGRRVDTQYF
TRBJ2-2,TRBV4-3,TRBD1,.,TGCGCCAGCAGCCCGGACAGGGGGGGCCGGGAGCTGTTTTTT,CASSPDRGGRELFF
TRBJ2-1,TRBV2,.,many,TGTGCCAGCAGTTGGGCAGCAGGTAGTGATGAGCAGTTCTTC,CASSWAAGSDEQFF
TRBJ2-3,TRBV7-2,TRBD2,many,TGTGCCTCGGGTAGCGGGGGGAGAGATACGCAGTATTTT,CASGSGGRDTQYF
TRBJ2-1,TRBV6-2/TRBV6-3,.,.,TGTGCCAGCAGTTACGGGTGGAGGCTACAGGGTGAGCAGTTCTTC,CASSYGWRLQGEQFF
TRBJ1-6,TRBV2,.,few,TGTGCCAGCAGTGACGGTAACAATTCACCCCTCCACTTT,CASSDGNNSPLHF
TRBJ1-2,TRBV4-2,TRBD1,few,TGTGCCAGCAGCCAAGTGGGACAGGAGAACTATGGCTACACCTTC,CASSQVGQENYGYTF
TRBJ2-7,TRBV6-5,.,many,TGTGCCAGCAGTTACGATGGGTCAGGGTGGTACGAGCAGTACTTC,CASSYDGSGWYEQYF
TRBJ1-2,TRBV28,TRBD1,many,TGTGCCAGCAGTCCCGGGGACAGCTCAAGTCCTAACTATGGCTACACCTTC,CASSPGDSSSPNYGYTF
TRBJ1-2,TRBV10-3,.,.,TGTGCCATCAGTGAAACCCGGCGGGAAGTCCTCTATGGCTACACCTTC,CAISETRREVLYGYTF
TRBJ2-2,TRBV30,.,.,TGTGCCTGGAGCACAGGGACCGGGGAGCTGTTTTTT,CAWSTGTGELFF
TRBJ1-2,TRBV3-1,TRBD1,.,TGTGCCAGCACCCAGACAGGGAATCACTATGGCTACACCTTC,CASTQTGNHYGYTF
TRBJ1-1,TRBV2,.,many,TGTGCCAGCATCACACCGTTGAACACTGAAGCTTTCTTT,CASITPLNTEAFF
TRBJ1-2,TRBV7-3,.,few,TGTGCCAGCAGCTTGGGAGGGCCCTCTAACTATGGCTACACCTTC,CASSLGGPSNYGYTF
TRBJ2-7,TRBV12-3/TRBV12-4,TRBD1,many,TGTGCCAGCAGTCCGACAGGGGTTTTGAACGAGCAGTACTTC,CASSPTGVLNEQYF
TRBJ2-7,TRBV6-5,.,many,TGTGCCAGCAAGTCAAAGAGCTCCTACGAGCAGTACTTC,CASKSKSSYEQYF
TRBJ2-7,TRBV30,.,.,TGTGCCTGGAGTGTATCTGGGCACGAGCAGTACTTC,CAWSVSGHEQYF
TRBJ2-7,TRBV20-1,.,.,TGCAGTGCAAGAAATGGGCCGCCAAAATCCTACGAGCAGTACTTC,CSARNGPPKSYEQYF
TRBJ1-2,TRBV6-1,.,.,TGTGCCAGCACCTTTACAGGTCAAGCTAACTATGGCTACACCTTC,CASTFTGQANYGYTF
TRBJ2-5,TRBV10-3,TRBD1,many,TGTGCCATCAGTGGGACCGGGACAGGGATACAGACCCAGTACTTC,CAISGTGTGIQTQYF
TRBJ1-1,TRBV12-3/TRBV12-4,TRBD1,few,TGTGCCAGCAGGGGACCGGGACAGGGGAGGACTGAAGCTTTCTTT,CASRGPGQGRTEAFF
TRBJ2-7,TRBV20-1,.,few,TGCAGTGCTAGTAATCAGGGGTCCGAGCAGTACTTC,CSASNQGSEQYF
TRBJ2-2,TRBV24-1,.,few,TGTGCCACCAGTGGTTCCGGCGGGGAGCTGTTTTTT,CATSGSGGELFF
TRBJ2-3,TRBV20-1,.,few,TGCAGTGTCCAAATCGGGGGAAGCGATACGCAGTATTTT,CSVQIGGSDTQYF
TRBJ1-1,TRBV6-2/TRBV6-3,.,many,TGTGCCAGCAGTTACATCCAGATAGCTGAAGCTTTCTTT,CASSYIQIAEAFF
TRBJ1-1,TRBV10-1,.,.,TGCGCCAGCAGTCCCTCGGCCTACGGGGACACTGAAGCTTTCTTT,CASSPSAYGDTEAFF
TRBJ1-4,TRBV7-9,TRBD1,many,TGTGCCATCACGACAGGGCTAGGGGAAAAACTGTTTTTT,CAITTGLGEKLFF
TRBJ2-3,TRBV21-1,.,few,TGTGCCAGCATTATGTACACAGATACGCAGTATTTT,CASIMYTDTQYF
TRBJ1-1,TRBV20-1,TRBD1,many,TGCAGTGCTCAGATCGCGGGGACAGGGTTCACTGAAGCTTTCTTT,CSAQIAGTGFTEAFF
TRBJ2-3,TRBV24-1,.,few,TGTGCCGTCTACGGGGAGGAAGATACGCAGTATTTT,CAVYGEEDTQYF
TRBJ2-1,TRBV28,.,few,TGTGCCAGCAGTTTCAGGGGGGGCTACAATGAGCAGTTCTTC,CASSFRGGYNEQFF
TRBJ2-7,TRBV3-1,.,.,TGTGCCAGCAGCCAAGTCCCCGCCGCATCCTACGGGCAGTACTTC,CASSQVPAASYGQYF
TRBJ1-3,TRBV10-1,.,.,TGCGCCAGCAGTGAGGCTCGGGACATTGACTCTGGAAACACCATATATTTT,CASSEARDIDSGNTIYF
TRBJ1-1,TRBV28,TRBD1,many,TGTGCCAGCAGGTACAGGGGGAACACTGAAGCTTTCTTT,CASRYRGNTEAFF
TRBJ1-1,TRBV20-1,.,many,TGCAGTGCTGCCGACAGGCGGACTGAAGCTTTCTTT,CSAADRRTEAFF
TRBJ2-3,TRBV7-8,TRBD2,.,TGTGCCAGCAGCTTAGTGGCTAGCGGGGGGGTCTACGGAGATACGCAGTATTTT,CASSLVASGGVYGDTQYF